These T cell receptor beta chains were read from a single sample in a study of beta chain features in type 1 diabetes. Clones were read by immunoSEQ multiplex PCR, and TCRdb kept only the in-frame ones, dropping some. The sample carries under 300,000 clones, 24% recorded once. The sample consisted of naive CD4+ T cells from blood. The receptor set was obtained from a woman aged 25 to 45 with type 1 diabetes. The CDR3 runs from the conserved cysteine through the conserved F or W. D genes are given only for firm matches. Clone size is given for some rows only: seen once, a few or many times, or a class if the clone is expanded.

J	V	size	D	CDR3	DNA
TRBJ2-7	TRBV28	NA	NA	CASSLLERAYEQYF	TGTGCCAGCAGTTTGCTCGAGAGGGCCTACGAGCAGTACTTC
TRBJ2-3	TRBV29-1	NA	NA	CSVEHGRVSDTQYF	TGCAGCGTTGAACACGGGAGAGTCTCAGATACGCAGTATTTT
TRBJ2-5	TRBV6-5	NA	TRBD1	CASSYGTGGAETQYF	TGTGCCAGCAGTTACGGGACAGGGGGCGCGGAGACCCAGTACTTC
TRBJ2-7	TRBV29-1	NA	NA	CSAGRGYEQYF	TGCAGCGCCGGCAGGGGCTACGAGCAGTACTTC
TRBJ2-5	TRBV18	NA	NA	CASSPPGAQETQYF	TGTGCCAGCTCACCACCGGGAGCCCAAGAGACCCAGTACTTC
TRBJ2-1	TRBV4-2	few	TRBD2	CASSQEGVAGYNEQFF	TGTGCCAGCAGCCAAGAAGGAGTAGCGGGGTACAATGAGCAGTTCTTC
TRBJ2-6	TRBV11-2	NA	NA	CASSPRTLRANVLTF	TGTGCCAGCAGCCCAAGGACTCTGAGAGCCAACGTCCTGACTTTC
TRBJ1-1	TRBV29-1	few	NA	CSVGEVELEAFF	TGCAGCGTTGGAGAAGTGGAGCTTGAAGCTTTCTTT
TRBJ2-3	TRBV30	few	TRBD1	CAWLGQGVHTQYF	TGTGCCTGGCTGGGACAGGGGGTACATACGCAGTATTTT
TRBJ1-2	TRBV18	NA	NA	CASSSTGGYGYTF	TGTGCCAGCTCGTCGACAGGCGGCTATGGCTACACCTTC
TRBJ1-1	TRBV29-1	NA	NA	CSVPPGRENTEAFF	TGCAGCGTTCCCCCCGGCAGGGAGAACACTGAAGCTTTCTTT
TRBJ2-1	TRBV11-2	NA	NA	CASGPLGVIQYNEQFF	TGTGCCAGCGGACCTCTAGGGGTAATACAGTACAATGAGCAGTTCTTC
TRBJ2-1	TRBV27	NA	NA	CASSPLALNEQFF	TGTGCCAGCAGCCCTCTAGCGCTCAATGAGCAGTTCTTC
TRBJ1-2	TRBV30	few	NA	CAWSAGVWGYTF	TGTGCCTGGAGTGCAGGGGTATGGGGCTACACCTTC
TRBJ1-5	TRBV25-1	few	NA	CASSAGNQPQHF	TGTGCCAGCAGTGCCGGCAATCAGCCCCAGCATTTT
TRBJ2-5	TRBV5-4	NA	NA	CASSALRGLEETQYF	TGTGCCAGCAGCGCCCTCAGGGGTTTAGAAGAGACCCAGTACTTC
TRBJ2-7	TRBV19	NA	TRBD2	CASKRAGVHEQYF	TGTGCCAGTAAAAGGGCGGGAGTCCACGAGCAGTACTTC
TRBJ2-6	TRBV18	NA	NA	CASSPRAGIHSGANVLTF	TGTGCCAGCTCACCACGGGCAGGGATCCACTCTGGGGCCAACGTCCTGACTTTC
TRBJ2-1	TRBV7-3	once	NA	CASSLPGQKQFF	TGTGCCAGCAGCTTACCGGGACAAAAGCAGTTCTTC
TRBJ2-7	TRBV23-1	few	NA	CASSQSKKGANSYEQYF	TGCGCCAGCAGTCAATCTAAGAAAGGGGCCAACTCCTACGAGCAGTACTTC
TRBJ2-5	TRBV18	few	TRBD2	CASSPLLAGSEETQYF	TGTGCCAGCTCACCATTATTAGCGGGATCGGAAGAGACCCAGTACTTC
TRBJ2-1	TRBV5-1	few	TRBD2	CASSFLFQGGRSPFNEQFF	TGCGCCAGCAGCTTTCTTTTTCAGGGCGGGAGGTCACCTTTCAATGAGCAGTTCTTC
TRBJ2-3	TRBV9	NA	TRBD2	CASSETLAGDWDTQYF	TGTGCCAGCAGCGAGACACTAGCGGGAGATTGGGATACGCAGTATTTT
TRBJ2-1	TRBV5-4	NA	NA	CASSLETHGNEQFF	TGTGCCAGCAGCTTGGAGACCCACGGGAATGAGCAGTTCTTC
TRBJ2-7	TRBV11-2	few	NA	CASSSLARPPYEQYF	TGTGCCAGCAGCTCCTTAGCTAGACCTCCCTACGAGCAGTACTTC
TRBJ2-1	TRBV28	NA	TRBD2	CASSFGLALGEQFF	TGTGCCAGCAGTTTCGGACTAGCTTTGGGGGAGCAGTTCTTC
TRBJ2-2	TRBV29-1	NA	NA	CSVRTGGDTGELFF	TGCAGCGTAAGGACAGGAGGGGACACCGGGGAGCTGTTTTTT
TRBJ1-4	TRBV4-1	few	TRBD1	CASSHSTGGTSEKLFF	TGCGCCAGCAGCCACTCAACAGGGGGTACGAGTGAAAAACTGTTTTTT
TRBJ2-1	TRBV2	NA	TRBD2	CASKYLAGGSYNEQFF	TGTGCCAGCAAATACCTAGCGGGAGGATCCTACAATGAGCAGTTCTTC
TRBJ2-7	TRBV15	NA	TRBD2	CATSRDLASGLNEQYF	TGTGCCACCAGCAGAGATCTGGCTAGCGGGCTCAACGAGCAGTACTTC
TRBJ1-5	TRBV6-6	NA	TRBD1	CASSYPKGTGDQPQHF	TGTGCCAGCAGTTACCCGAAAGGGACAGGGGATCAGCCCCAGCATTTT
TRBJ2-7	TRBV5-4	NA	TRBD1	CASSSGQGFEQYF	TGTGCCAGCAGCTCAGGACAGGGCTTCGAGCAGTACTTC
TRBJ2-7	TRBV6-6	NA	TRBD2	CASSTPGTTNYEQYF	TGTGCCAGCAGCACCCCCGGGACTACCAACTACGAGCAGTACTTC
TRBJ2-1	TRBV9	NA	TRBD2	CASSPLAGVQFF	TGTGCCAGCAGCCCATTAGCGGGAGTGCAGTTCTTC
TRBJ2-5	TRBV9	few	TRBD2	CASSPPRGLAETQYF	TGTGCCAGCAGCCCTCCGAGAGGACTAGCGGAGACCCAGTACTTC
TRBJ2-4	TRBV2	NA	NA	CASSEQKNIQYF	TGTGCCAGCAGTGAACAGAAAAACATTCAGTACTTC
TRBJ2-7	TRBV29-1	few	TRBD1	CSVIGQALLYEQYF	TGCAGCGTGATTGGACAGGCGCTACTCTACGAGCAGTACTTC
TRBJ1-5	TRBV23-1	NA	TRBD1	CASSPSGQLGLYQPQHF	TGCGCCAGCAGTCCCTCGGGACAGTTGGGCCTCTATCAGCCCCAGCATTTT
TRBJ1-2	TRBV29-1	NA	TRBD1	CSVDPQGAGYGYTF	TGCAGCGTTGACCCACAGGGGGCGGGCTATGGCTACACCTTC
TRBJ2-7	TRBV6-5	few	NA	CASSYEQVPSYEQYF	TGTGCCAGCAGTTACGAACAGGTCCCCTCCTACGAGCAGTACTTC